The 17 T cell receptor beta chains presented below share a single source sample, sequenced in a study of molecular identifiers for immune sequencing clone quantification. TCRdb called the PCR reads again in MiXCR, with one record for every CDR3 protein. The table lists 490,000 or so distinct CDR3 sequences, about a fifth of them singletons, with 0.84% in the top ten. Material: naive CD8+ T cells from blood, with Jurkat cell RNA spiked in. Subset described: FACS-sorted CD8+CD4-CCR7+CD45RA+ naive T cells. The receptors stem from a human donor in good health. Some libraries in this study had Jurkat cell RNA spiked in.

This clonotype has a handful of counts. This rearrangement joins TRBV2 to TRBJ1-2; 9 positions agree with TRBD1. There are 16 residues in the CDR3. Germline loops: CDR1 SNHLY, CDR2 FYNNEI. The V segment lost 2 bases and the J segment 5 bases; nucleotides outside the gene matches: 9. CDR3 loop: CASSESRDRVDYGYTF. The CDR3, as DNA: TGTGCCAGCAGTGAAAGTCGGGACAGGGTGGATTATGGCTACACCTTC.

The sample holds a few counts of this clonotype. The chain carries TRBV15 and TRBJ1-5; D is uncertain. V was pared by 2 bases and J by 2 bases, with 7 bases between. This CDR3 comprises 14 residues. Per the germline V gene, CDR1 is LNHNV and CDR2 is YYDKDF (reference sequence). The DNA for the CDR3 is TGTGCCACCAGCAGAAACGGTGGCAATCAGCCCCAGCATTTT. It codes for CATSRNGGNQPQHF.

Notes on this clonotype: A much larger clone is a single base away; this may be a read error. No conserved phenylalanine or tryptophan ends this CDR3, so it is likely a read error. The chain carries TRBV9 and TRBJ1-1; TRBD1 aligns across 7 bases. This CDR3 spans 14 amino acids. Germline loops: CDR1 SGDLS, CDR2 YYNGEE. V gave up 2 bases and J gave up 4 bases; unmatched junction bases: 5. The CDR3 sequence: CASSVGQASTEAFS. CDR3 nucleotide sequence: TGTGCCAGCAGCGTTGGACAGGCCTCCACTGAAGCTTTCTCT.

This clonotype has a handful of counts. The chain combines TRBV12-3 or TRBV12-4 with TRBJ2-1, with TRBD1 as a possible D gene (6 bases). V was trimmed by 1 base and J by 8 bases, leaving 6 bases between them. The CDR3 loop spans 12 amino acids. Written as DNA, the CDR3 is TGTGCCAGCAGTTTAGGGGGGCATGAGCAGTTCTTC. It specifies CASSLGGHEQFF.

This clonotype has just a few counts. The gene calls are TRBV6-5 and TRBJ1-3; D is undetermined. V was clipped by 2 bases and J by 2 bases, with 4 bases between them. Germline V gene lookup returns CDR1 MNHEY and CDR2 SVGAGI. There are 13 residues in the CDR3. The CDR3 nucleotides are TGTGCCAGCAGTTACGGTGCTGGAAACACCATATATTTT. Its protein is CASSYGAGNTIYF.

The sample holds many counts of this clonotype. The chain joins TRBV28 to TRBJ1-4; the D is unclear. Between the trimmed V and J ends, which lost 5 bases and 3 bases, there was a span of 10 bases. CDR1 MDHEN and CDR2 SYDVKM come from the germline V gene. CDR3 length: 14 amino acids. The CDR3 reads CASSLQLANEKLFF. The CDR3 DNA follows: TGTGCCAGCAGTCTACAGCTAGCTAATGAAAAACTGTTTTTT.

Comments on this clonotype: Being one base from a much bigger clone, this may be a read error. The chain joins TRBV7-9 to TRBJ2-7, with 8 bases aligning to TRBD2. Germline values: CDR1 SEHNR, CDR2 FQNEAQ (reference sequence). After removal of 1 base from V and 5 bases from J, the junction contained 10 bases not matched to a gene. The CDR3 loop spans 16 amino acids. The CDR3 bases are TGTGCCAGCAGCTTAGGGGTAGCGGGGCGGCCCGACGAGCAGTACTTC. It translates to CASSLGVAGRPDEQYF.

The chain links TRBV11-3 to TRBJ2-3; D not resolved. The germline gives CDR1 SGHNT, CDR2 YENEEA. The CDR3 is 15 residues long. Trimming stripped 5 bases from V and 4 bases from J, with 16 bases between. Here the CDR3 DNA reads TGTGCCAGCAGCCCTGGTGGGGTTTTGGCAGATACGCAGTATTTT. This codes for CASSPGGVLADTQYF.

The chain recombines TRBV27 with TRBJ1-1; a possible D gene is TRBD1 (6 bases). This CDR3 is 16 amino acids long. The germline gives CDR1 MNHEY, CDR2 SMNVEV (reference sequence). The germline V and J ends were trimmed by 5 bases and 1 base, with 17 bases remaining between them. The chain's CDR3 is CASSPATDRENTEAFF. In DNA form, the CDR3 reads TGTGCCAGCAGTCCAGCCACGGACAGAGAGAACACTGAAGCTTTCTTT.

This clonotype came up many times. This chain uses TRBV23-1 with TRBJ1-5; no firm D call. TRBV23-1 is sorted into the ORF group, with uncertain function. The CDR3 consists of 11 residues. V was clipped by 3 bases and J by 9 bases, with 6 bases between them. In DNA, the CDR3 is TGCGCCAGCAGTCACCATCCGCCCCAGCATTTT. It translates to CASSHHPPQHF.

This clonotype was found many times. The DNA of the CDR3 is TGTGCCTGGTATCCCAGGGCCCCGAGCACAGATACGCAGTATTTT. Translating gives CAWYPRAPSTDTQYF. V and J are TRBV30 and TRBJ2-3, with D maybe TRBD1 (5 bases). CDR1 is GTSNPN and CDR2 is SVGIG in the germline V gene (reference sequence). The CDR3 contains 15 residues. V gave up 5 bases and J gave up 0 bases, with 15 bases separating them.

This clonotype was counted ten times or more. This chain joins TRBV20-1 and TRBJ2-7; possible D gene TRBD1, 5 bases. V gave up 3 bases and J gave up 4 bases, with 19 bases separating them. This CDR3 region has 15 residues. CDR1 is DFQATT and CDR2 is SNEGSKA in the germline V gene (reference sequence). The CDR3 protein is CSASLLQTVGYEQYF. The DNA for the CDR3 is TGCAGTGCTAGTTTGCTTCAGACAGTCGGGTACGAGCAGTACTTC.

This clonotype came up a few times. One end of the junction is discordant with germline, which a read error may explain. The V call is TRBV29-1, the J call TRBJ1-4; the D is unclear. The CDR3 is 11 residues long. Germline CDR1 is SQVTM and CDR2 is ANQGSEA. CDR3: CSTGEGERLFF. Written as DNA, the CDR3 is TGCAGCACTGGGGAGGGTGAAAGACTGTTTTTT.

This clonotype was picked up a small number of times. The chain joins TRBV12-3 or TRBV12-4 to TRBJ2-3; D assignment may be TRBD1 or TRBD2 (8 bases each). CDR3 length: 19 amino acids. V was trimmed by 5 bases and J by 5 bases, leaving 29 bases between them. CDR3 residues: CASSLRGRIAGIDGDTQYF. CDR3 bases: TGTGCCAGCAGTCTCAGGGGGCGGATAGCGGGGATTGATGGAGATACGCAGTATTTT.

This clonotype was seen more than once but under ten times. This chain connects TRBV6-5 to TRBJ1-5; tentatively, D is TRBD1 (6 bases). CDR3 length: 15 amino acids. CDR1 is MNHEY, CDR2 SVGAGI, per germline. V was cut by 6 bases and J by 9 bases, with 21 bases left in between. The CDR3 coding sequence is TGTGCCAGCAGCAAATACAGGGAACTGGCAGGGCCCCAGCATTTT. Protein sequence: CASSKYRELAGPQHF.

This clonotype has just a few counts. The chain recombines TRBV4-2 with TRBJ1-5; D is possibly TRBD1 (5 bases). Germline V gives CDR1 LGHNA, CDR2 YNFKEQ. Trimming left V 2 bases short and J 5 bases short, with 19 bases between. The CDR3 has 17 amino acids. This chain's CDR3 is CASSQPMTQGVDQPQHF. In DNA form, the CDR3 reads TGTGCCAGCAGCCAACCGATGACACAAGGGGTTGATCAGCCCCAGCATTTT.

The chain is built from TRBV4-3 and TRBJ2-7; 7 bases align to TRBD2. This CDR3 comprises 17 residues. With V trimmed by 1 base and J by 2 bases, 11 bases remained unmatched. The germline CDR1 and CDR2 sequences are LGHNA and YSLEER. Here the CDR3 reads CASSQGVPGTIPYEQYF. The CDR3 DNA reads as TGCGCCAGCAGCCAAGGAGTCCCCGGGACTATACCCTACGAGCAGTACTTC.